The clone carrying this T cell receptor (beta chain) was recorded many times. Its cognate antigen is unknown. TCRdb called the 5' RACE reads again in MiXCR, with one record for every CDR3 protein. The sample lists around 310,000 distinct CDR3 sequences, around 4.3% occurring once. The data stem from a study of T cells after yellow fever vaccination. Looking at the study overall: The fractions with low cell numbers were processed using SMART-Seq v4 Ultra Low Input.

Overall study results and limits: The secondary response peaked faster, at day 5 versus 15, but was weaker. Just a small share of clonotypes turned up in the CD4 compartment as well as the CD8 compartment. Contaminating bulk clonotypes could be abundant in FACS-sorted repertoires.

In germline, CDR1 is SGHTA, CDR2 FQGTGA. The CDR3 has 14 residues. V was shortened by 5 bases and J by 7 bases, with 17 bases between the two germline ends. The V call is TRBV7-3, the J call TRBJ2-5; a possible D gene is TRBD2 (6 bases). The source material was PBMCs, sampled 15 days after the yellow fever booster vaccination. The receptor comes from a man between 18 and 29 years old who received the YFV17D yellow fever vaccine. CDR3 sequence (DNA): TGTGCCAGCAGCCTACTGGGGGGTGGGGGGACCCAGTACTTC. Its protein product is CASSLLGGGGTQYF.